These 11 T cell receptor beta chains share one sample of origin, sequenced in a study of blood T cell repertoires in COVID-19. Assay used: immunoSEQ multiplex PCR; TCRdb lists only in-frame clones, some missing. The data show around 300,000 clones, with nearly 90% seen just once and 1.9% held by the top ten. The source material was PBMCs or T cells enriched from blood (not recorded which). All receptors derive from a woman aged 55-70 years who had recovered from COVID-19.

The rearrangement joins TRBV30 to TRBJ1-5; 9 bases are a match to TRBD1. V lost 4 bases to trimming and J lost 7 bases; unmatched junction nucleotides: 5. The germline V gene encodes CDR1 GTSNPN and CDR2 SVGIG (reference sequence). The CDR3 covers 13 residues. This CDR3 is CAWNGQGRQPQHF. The CDR3 nucleotides are TGTGCCTGGAACGGACAGGGGCGGCAGCCCCAGCATTTT.

In this sample, this clone turned up once. The CDR3 nucleotides read TGCAGCGTTATCCGACAGGGAGGCACTGAAGCTTTCTTT. Protein product: CSVIRQGGTEAFF. V gene TRBV29-1 combines with J gene TRBJ1-1; 7 nucleotides match TRBD1. Unmatched junction bases numbered 7, after V lost 5 bases and J lost 4 bases. This CDR3 has 13 residues. Germline lookup yields CDR1 SQVTM and CDR2 ANQGSEA. Full variable domain (outside the CDR3, taken from reference TRBV29-1 and TRBJ1-1): SAVISQKPSRDICQRGTSLTIQCQVDSQVTMMFWYRQQPGQSLTLIATANQGSEATYESGFVIDKFPISRPNLTFSTLTVSNMSPEDSSIYLCSVIRQGGTEAFFGQGTRLTVV.

V usage is TRBV4-1 and J usage is TRBJ2-5, with 9 bases lining up with TRBD2. The CDR3 length is 16 residues. Unmatched junction bases numbered 8, after V lost 1 base and J lost 5 bases. Germline V gives CDR1 MGHRA, CDR2 YSYEKL. CDR3 in DNA: TGCGCCAGCAGCCAAGCCAGCGGGGGGTCGGGGGAGACCCAGTACTTC. This gives the protein CASSQASGGSGETQYF.

The chain is built from TRBV30 and TRBJ2-1, with 7 bases aligning to TRBD2. Trimming took 2 bases from V and 8 from J; bases not matched to a gene: 12. The CDR3 covers 15 residues. Germline V lookup: CDR1 GTSNPN, CDR2 SVGIG (reference sequence). CDR3: CAWSTIGDYRDEQFF. The DNA for the CDR3 is TGTGCCTGGAGTACCATCGGGGACTACCGGGATGAGCAGTTCTTC.

This chain uses TRBV30 with TRBJ2-3, with D possibly matching TRBD1 (5 bases). From germline, CDR1 is GTSNPN and CDR2 SVGIG (reference sequence). V was clipped by 3 bases and J by 4 bases, with 8 bases between them. CDR3 size: 12 residues. In DNA, the CDR3 is TGTGCCTGGAGGGGGCTTTCAGATACGCAGTATTTT. Translation gives CAWRGLSDTQYF.

This clone was recorded only once. This chain links TRBV7-8 with TRBJ2-7; maybe TRBD2 (5 bases). This CDR3 has 12 amino acids. V shed 5 bases and J shed 9 bases, with 14 bases lying between them. From germline, CDR1 is SGHVS and CDR2 FQNEAQ. The CDR3 nucleotides read TGTGCCAGCAGCCTCACTAGGAGTGGGCAGTACTTC. This translates into CASSLTRSGQYF.

This clone was found once. CDR3 DNA sequence: TGTGCCAACCCAGGTGGTTACCTCAATCAGCCCCAGCATTTT. Translation: CANPGGYLNQPQHF. This sequence joins TRBV25-1 and TRBJ1-5; D unclear. The V gene's germline CDR1 is MGHDK and CDR2 SYGVNS. The CDR3 consists of 14 residues. V was clipped by 10 bases and J by 3 bases, with 16 bases between them. The full variable domain, rest sourced from reference TRBV25-1 and TRBJ1-5, is EADIYQTPRYLVIGTGKKITLECSQTMGHDKMYWYQQDPGMELHLIHYSYGVNSTEKGDLSSESTVSRIRTEHFPLTLESARPSHTSQYLCANPGGYLNQPQHFGDGTRLSIL.

The chain links TRBV28 to TRBJ1-6, with a weak D call TRBD1 (6 bases). Trimming pared 8 bases from V and 3 bases from J, leaving 14 bases between. The CDR3 runs 15 residues. The germline V gene encodes CDR1 MDHEN and CDR2 SYDVKM. The CDR3 DNA reads TGTGCCAGCCGCGGGGGGCCTAACTATAATTCACCCCTCCACTTT. Protein: CASRGGPNYNSPLHF.

V usage is TRBV18 and J usage is TRBJ2-1, with D possibly being TRBD1 (6 bases). This CDR3 is 15 amino acids long. Trimming took off 0 bases at V and 7 bases at J, with 13 bases between the two ends. Germline values: CDR1 KGHSH, CDR2 LQKENI. DNA of the CDR3: TGTGCCAGCTCACCACCCAGGACAGCTTATAATGAGCAGTTCTTC. This translates into CASSPPRTAYNEQFF.

This clone occurred once. V is TRBV11-3 and J is TRBJ2-1; 8 nucleotides align to TRBD2. V gave up 5 bases and J gave up 6 bases; unmatched junction bases: 6. Germline assignment: CDR1 SGHNT and CDR2 YENEEA. This CDR3 contains 14 residues. CDR3 region: CASSGASGSNEQFF. CDR3 in DNA: TGTGCCAGCAGCGGGGCTAGCGGGTCCAATGAGCAGTTCTTC. Looking up the rest from reference TRBV11-3 and TRBJ2-1 gives the full variable domain: EAGVVQSPRYKIIEKKQPVAFWCNPISGHNTLYWYLQNLGQGPELLIRYENEEAVDDSQLPKDRFSAERLKGVDSTLKIQPAELGDSAVYLCASSGASGSNEQFFGPGTRLTVL.

The chain combines TRBV11-2 with TRBJ1-4; D may be TRBD1 (5 bases). With 5 bases removed from V and 4 bases from J, the gap between germline ends came to 14 bases. CDR3 length equals 15 residues. Germline CDR1 and CDR2: SGHAT and FQNNGV. The CDR3 reads CASSVRGGYNEKLFF. The CDR3 DNA is TGTGCCAGCAGCGTGCGTGGGGGGTATAATGAAAAACTGTTTTTT. The whole variable domain, remainder taken from reference TRBV11-2 and TRBJ1-4, is EAGVAQSPRYKIIEKRQSVAFWCNPISGHATLYWYQQILGQGPKLLIQFQNNGVVDDSQLPKDRFSAERLKGVDSTLKIQPAKLEDSAVYLCASSVRGGYNEKLFFGSGTQLSVL.